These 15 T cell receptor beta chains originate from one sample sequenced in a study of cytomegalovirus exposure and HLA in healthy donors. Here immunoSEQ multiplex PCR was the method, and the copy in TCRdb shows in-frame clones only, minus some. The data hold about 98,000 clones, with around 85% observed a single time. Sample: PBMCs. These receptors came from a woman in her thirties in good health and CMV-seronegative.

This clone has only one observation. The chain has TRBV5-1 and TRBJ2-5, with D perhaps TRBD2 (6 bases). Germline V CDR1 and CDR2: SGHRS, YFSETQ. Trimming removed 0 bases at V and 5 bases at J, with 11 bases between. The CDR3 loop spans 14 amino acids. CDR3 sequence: CASSLVGGDETQYF. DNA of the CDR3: TGCGCCAGCAGCTTGGTGGGAGGTGACGAGACCCAGTACTTC.

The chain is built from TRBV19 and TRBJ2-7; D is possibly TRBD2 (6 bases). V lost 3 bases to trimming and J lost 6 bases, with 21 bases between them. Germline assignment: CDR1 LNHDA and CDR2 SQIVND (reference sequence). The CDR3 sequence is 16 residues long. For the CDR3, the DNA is TGTGCCAGTAGTATCGGCTCGGGCAGGGAGGTTACCGAGCAGTACTTC. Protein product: CASSIGSGREVTEQYF.

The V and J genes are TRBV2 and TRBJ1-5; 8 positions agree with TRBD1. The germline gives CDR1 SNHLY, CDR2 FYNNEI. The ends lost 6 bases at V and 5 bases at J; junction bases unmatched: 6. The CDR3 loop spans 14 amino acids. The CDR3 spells CASSSRGRDQPQHF. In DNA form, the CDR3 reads TGTGCCAGCAGCTCCAGGGGGCGAGATCAGCCCCAGCATTTT.

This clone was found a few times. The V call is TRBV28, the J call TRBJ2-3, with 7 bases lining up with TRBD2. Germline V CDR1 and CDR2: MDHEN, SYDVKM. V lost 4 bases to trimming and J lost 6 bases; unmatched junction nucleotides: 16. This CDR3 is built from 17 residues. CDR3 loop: CASSSAGRPMSRDTQYF. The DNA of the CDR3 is TGTGCCAGCAGTTCAGCGGGGAGACCAATGAGTAGGGATACGCAGTATTTT.

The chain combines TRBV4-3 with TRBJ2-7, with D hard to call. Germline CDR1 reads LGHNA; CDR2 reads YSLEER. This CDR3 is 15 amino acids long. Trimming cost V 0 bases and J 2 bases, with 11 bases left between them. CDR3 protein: CASSQDRVVAYEQYF. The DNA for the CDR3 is TGCGCCAGCAGCCAAGATCGGGTAGTCGCCTACGAGCAGTACTTC.

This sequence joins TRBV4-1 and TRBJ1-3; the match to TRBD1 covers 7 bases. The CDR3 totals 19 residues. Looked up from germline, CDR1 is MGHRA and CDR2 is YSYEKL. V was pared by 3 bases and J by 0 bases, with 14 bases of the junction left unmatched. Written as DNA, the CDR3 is TGCGCCAGCAGCCACAGACTTCCGACAGGGACCCGCTCTGGAAACACCATATATTTT. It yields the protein CASSHRLPTGTRSGNTIYF.

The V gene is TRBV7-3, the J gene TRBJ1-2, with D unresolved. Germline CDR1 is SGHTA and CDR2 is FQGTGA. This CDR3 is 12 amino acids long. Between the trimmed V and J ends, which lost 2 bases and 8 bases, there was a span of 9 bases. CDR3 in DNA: TGTGCCAGCAGCTTAGGCGCGGGAGGCTACACCTTC. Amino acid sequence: CASSLGAGGYTF.

CDR3 residues: CASVRRGTGVNTEAFF. CDR3 DNA sequence: TGTGCCAGTGTGCGACGAGGGACAGGGGTGAACACTGAAGCTTTCTTT. The V call is TRBV19, the J call TRBJ1-1; 10 bases are shared with TRBD1. J gave up 0 bases and V 8 bases, and 9 bases lay outside the gene matches. Looked up from germline, CDR1 is LNHDA and CDR2 is SQIVND (reference sequence). The CDR3 consists of 16 residues.

The CDR3 sequence is CASSPVPGTGMDEQYF. CDR3 nucleotides: TGTGCCAGCTCACCAGTCCCCGGGACAGGGATGGACGAGCAGTACTTC. The rearrangement uses TRBV18 and TRBJ2-7; 9 bases line up with TRBD1. Germline CDR1 reads KGHSH; CDR2 reads LQKENI. The V and J ends lost 2 bases and 5 bases, in that order; junction bases with no gene match: 10. The CDR3 loop spans 16 amino acids.

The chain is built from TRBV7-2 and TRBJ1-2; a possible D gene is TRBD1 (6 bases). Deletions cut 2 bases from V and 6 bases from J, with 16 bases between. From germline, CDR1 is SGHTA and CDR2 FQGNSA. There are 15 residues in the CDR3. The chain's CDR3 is CASSLTNRDRNGYTF. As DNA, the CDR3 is TGTGCCAGCAGCTTAACCAACAGGGATCGGAATGGCTACACCTTC.

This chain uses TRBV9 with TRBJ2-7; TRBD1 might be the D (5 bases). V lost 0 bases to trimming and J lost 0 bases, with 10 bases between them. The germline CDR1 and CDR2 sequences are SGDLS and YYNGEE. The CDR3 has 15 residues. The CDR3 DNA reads TGTGCCAGCAGCGTAGAAGACAGCCTCTCCTACGAGCAGTACTTC. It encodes CASSVEDSLSYEQYF.

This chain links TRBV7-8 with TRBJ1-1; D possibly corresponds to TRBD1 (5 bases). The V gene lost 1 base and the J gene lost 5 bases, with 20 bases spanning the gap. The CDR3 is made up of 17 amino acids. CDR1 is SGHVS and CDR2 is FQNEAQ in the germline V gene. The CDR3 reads CASSLEVQGSFLTEAFF. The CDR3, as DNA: TGTGCCAGCAGCTTAGAGGTTCAGGGCTCCTTTTTGACTGAAGCTTTCTTT.

Written as DNA, the CDR3 is TGCGCCAGCAGCCCTCTACTAGCGGGCGCGAACACCGGGGAGCTGTTTTTT. This codes for CASSPLLAGANTGELFF. The rearrangement links TRBV4-1 to TRBJ2-2; 9 nucleotides agree with TRBD2. CDR1 and CDR2 (germline): MGHRA, YSYEKL. Losses at the gene ends were 4 bases for V and 0 bases for J; bases not matched to a gene: 6. The CDR3 totals 17 residues.

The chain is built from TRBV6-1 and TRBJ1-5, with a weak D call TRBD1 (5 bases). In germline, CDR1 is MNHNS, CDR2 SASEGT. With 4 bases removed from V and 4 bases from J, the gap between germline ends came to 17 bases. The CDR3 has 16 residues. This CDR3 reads CASSALGLSLNQPQHF. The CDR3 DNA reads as TGTGCCAGCAGTGCCTTGGGACTGAGCTTAAATCAGCCCCAGCATTTT.

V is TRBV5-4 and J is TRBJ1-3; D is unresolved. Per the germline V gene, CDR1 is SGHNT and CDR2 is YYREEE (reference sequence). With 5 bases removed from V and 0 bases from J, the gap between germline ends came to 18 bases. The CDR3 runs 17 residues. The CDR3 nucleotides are TGTGCCAGCAGTTTAGGACTCCAGGCGGCCTCTGGAAACACCATATATTTT. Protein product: CASSLGLQAASGNTIYF.